A selection of T cell receptor beta chains follows, all from one sample in a study of CD8 T cells in ankylosing spondylitis. A single record per CDR3 protein comes from TCRdb applying MiXCR to the 5' RACE reads. The sample yields about 150,000 distinct CDR3 sequences, under 45% seen once. Sequenced: synovial fluid, either unsorted or a sorted T cell fraction (not recorded which). These receptor sequences come from a male donor with ankylosing spondylitis. Each CDR3 is given with its conserved first and last residue. The D gene is left open where the match is weak. The size entry is marked missing in some rows and otherwise reads once, few, many or a size class.

CDR3nt	CDR3aa	d_gene	j_gene	abundance	v_gene
TGCGCCAGCAGCTCCTACACTGTTTCTAGCACAGATACGCAGTATTTT	CASSSYTVSSTDTQYF	-	TRBJ2-3	-	TRBV5-1
TGTGCCAGCAGCCCATCCCTGAACACTGAAGCTTTCTTT	CASSPSLNTEAFF	-	TRBJ1-1	few	TRBV7-3
TGTGCCAGCAGCTTAGGGGCTAGCGGGATAAGCAATGAGCAGTTCTTC	CASSLGASGISNEQFF	TRBD2	TRBJ2-1	-	TRBV7-6
TGTGCCACCAGCAGCCCCAAGGGACTGCCCACTGAAGCTTTCTTT	CATSSPKGLPTEAFF	-	TRBJ1-1	-	TRBV15
TGTGCCAGCAGTGAAGGGGTTTGGGTCCAAGAGACCCAGTACTTC	CASSEGVWVQETQYF	-	TRBJ2-5	-	TRBV2
TGTGCCAGCAGCCAACACCACCTCGGACAGGGACCGTGCTGCAATGAAAAACTGTTTTTT	CASSQHHLGQGPCCNEKLFF	TRBD1	TRBJ1-4	few	TRBV3-1
TGCGCCAGCAGCCAAGATATTGAGGGGTCCCTCTCCTACGAGCAGTACTTC	CASSQDIEGSLSYEQYF	-	TRBJ2-7	-	TRBV4-1
TGTGCCAGCAGCTTAGCCTGCCTAGCCTCCTCCGGGGCAGGCTCCTACAATGAGCAGTTCTTC	CASSLACLASSGAGSYNEQFF	-	TRBJ2-1	-	TRBV11-1
TGCAGTGCTAGAGGTAGATCCCCCTACAATGAGCAGTTCTTC	CSARGRSPYNEQFF	-	TRBJ2-1	-	TRBV20-1
TGTGCCAGCAGTACCCAACTCGACACTGAAGCTTTCTTT	CASSTQLDTEAFF	-	TRBJ1-1	few	TRBV12-3/TRBV12-4
TGTGCCAGCACCAATAGCGCCCCGGGAGAGCAGTACTTC	CASTNSAPGEQYF	-	TRBJ2-7	many	TRBV7-9
TGTGCCAGCAGTGACTCGGAGTACAATGAGCAGTTCTTC	CASSDSEYNEQFF	-	TRBJ2-1	-	TRBV6-4
TGCAGTGCGGGCAGAAGACGCAATCAGCCCCAGCATTTT	CSAGRRRNQPQHF	-	TRBJ1-5	-	TRBV20-1
TGTGCCAGCAGTCCCGCCGGGACAGGGCTTAACACTGAAGCTTTCTTT	CASSPAGTGLNTEAFF	TRBD1	TRBJ1-1	-	TRBV6-2/TRBV6-3
TGTGCCAGCAGCCCATTTCAGGGGTCCCACGAGCAGTACTTC	CASSPFQGSHEQYF	-	TRBJ2-7	-	TRBV7-3
TGTGCCAGCAGCTTAGGGTTGGACTACGAGCAGTACTTC	CASSLGLDYEQYF	-	TRBJ2-7	once	TRBV7-8
TGCAGTGCTAGAGATTTACTCAGGGGGGACTATGGCTACACCTTC	CSARDLLRGDYGYTF	TRBD1	TRBJ1-2	-	TRBV20-1
TGTGCCAGCAGGGTGAGGCCCTCTGGGGCCAACGTCCTGACTTTC	CASRVRPSGANVLTF	-	TRBJ2-6	-	TRBV12-3/TRBV12-4
TGTGCCAGCAGCCCGGGACCGAATAGCAATCAGCCCCAGCATTTT	CASSPGPNSNQPQHF	-	TRBJ1-5	many	TRBV27
TGTGCCAGCAGCCAAGGAGTTTTGGGAGAGACCCAGTACTTC	CASSQGVLGETQYF	-	TRBJ2-5	-	TRBV3-1
TGTGCCAGCAGTCTCCACTCACCGGGACAGGGACGGTATGGCTACACCTTC	CASSLHSPGQGRYGYTF	TRBD1	TRBJ1-2	-	TRBV27
TGTGCCAGCAGCCAAGATCAAGCCCTACCGACAGGGCGTACCTACAATGAGCAGTTCTTC	CASSQDQALPTGRTYNEQFF	TRBD1	TRBJ2-1	-	TRBV3-1
TGTGCCAGCAGTTACCCCGGAGTCGACAGGGGTCAAGAGACCCAGTACTTC	CASSYPGVDRGQETQYF	TRBD1	TRBJ2-5	-	TRBV6-5
TGTGCCAGCAGCTTAGCGCGGGGACAGGGGGATGATGGCTACACCTTC	CASSLARGQGDDGYTF	TRBD1	TRBJ1-2	once	TRBV7-9
TGTGCCAGCAGCCCTTCGGGGGGGCTCTCCTACAATGAGCAGTTCTTC	CASSPSGGLSYNEQFF	TRBD2	TRBJ2-1	few	TRBV7-9
TGTGCCAGCAGCTTAGTTACAGGACGGATGAACACTGAAGCTTTCTTT	CASSLVTGRMNTEAFF	-	TRBJ1-1	-	TRBV7-9
TGTGCCAGCGCAAGGAGACAGGAGCTTGGGCCCCAGCATTTT	CASARRQELGPQHF	-	TRBJ1-5	-	TRBV12-3/TRBV12-4
TGTGCCAGCAGCTTTTCGGACAGCAATCAGCCCCAGCATTTT	CASSFSDSNQPQHF	-	TRBJ1-5	-	TRBV5-6
TGTGCCAGCTGGGGGGGGTCTAATGAAAAACTGTTTTTT	CASWGGSNEKLFF	-	TRBJ1-4	many	TRBV6-6
TGCGCCAGCAGCACCCGGACTAGCGGAACCTCAGATACGCAGTATTTT	CASSTRTSGTSDTQYF	TRBD2	TRBJ2-3	-	TRBV4-1
TGTGCCAGCAGCTTAGTTCGTCGTCCCCAAACGGATCAGCCCCAGCATTTT	CASSLVRRPQTDQPQHF	-	TRBJ1-5	-	TRBV5-8
TGTGCCAGCAGTGAGCGGGGGGGCACAGATACGCAGTATTTT	CASSERGGTDTQYF	TRBD2	TRBJ2-3	many	TRBV6-4
TGTGCCACCAGGAGAGGCCGAGAGCCACCCTATAGCAATCAGCCCCAGCATTTT	CATRRGREPPYSNQPQHF	-	TRBJ1-5	-	TRBV15
TGTGCCAGCTCCCGAAGGCCGTGGCGTCGACTCTCTGGAAACACCATATATTTT	CASSRRPWRRLSGNTIYF	-	TRBJ1-3	few	TRBV7-6
TGTGCCAGCAGCCAAGTCGGTGTTGGGGATACGCAGTATTTT	CASSQVGVGDTQYF	-	TRBJ2-3	-	TRBV14